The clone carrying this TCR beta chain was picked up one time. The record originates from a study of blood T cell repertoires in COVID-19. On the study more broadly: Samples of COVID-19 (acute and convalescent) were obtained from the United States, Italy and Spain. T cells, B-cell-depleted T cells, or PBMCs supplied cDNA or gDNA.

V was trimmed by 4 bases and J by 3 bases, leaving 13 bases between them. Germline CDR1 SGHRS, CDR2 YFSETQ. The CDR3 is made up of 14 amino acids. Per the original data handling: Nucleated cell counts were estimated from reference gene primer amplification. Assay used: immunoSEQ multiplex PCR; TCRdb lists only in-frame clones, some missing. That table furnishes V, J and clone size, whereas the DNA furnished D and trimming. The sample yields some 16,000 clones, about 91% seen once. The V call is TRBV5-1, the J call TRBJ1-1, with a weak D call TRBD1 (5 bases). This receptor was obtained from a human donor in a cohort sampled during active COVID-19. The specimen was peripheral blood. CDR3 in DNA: TGCGCCAGCAGCCCCGACAGCTTTTACACTGAAGCTTTCTTT. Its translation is CASSPDSFYTEAFF.